This entry is about one T cell receptor beta chain. V lost 1 base, J lost 1 base, and 5 bases lay in between. The CDR3 loop spans 14 amino acids. Per the germline V gene, CDR1 is LGHNT and CDR2 is FRNRAP. Sample time point: pre-treatment sample, taken before nivolumab and TIL therapy. The data were taken from a study of TIL therapy for anti-PD-1-resistant metastatic lung cancer. Study information: Progressing patients received lymphodepletion, expanded TIL infusion and IL-2.

Sequencing used immunoSEQ v3. Each library reached about 2.1 million read pairs, or about 5-6.5 million at deep level. The assay was immunoSEQ multiplex PCR, and TCRdb's table has in-frame clones only and misses some. There are around 55,000 clones in the sample; approximately 78% occur only once, and approximately 3% lies in the top ten. The chain employs TRBV12-5 and TRBJ2-1, with D unresolved. This material consisted of blood, taken at baseline. The TCR originated in a person between 25 and 79 years old with non-small cell lung cancer. CDR3 bases: TGTGCTAGTGGTTTGGGTGGTTCCTACAATGAGCAGTTCTTC. It translates to CASGLGGSYNEQFF.